A selection of T cell receptor beta chains follows, all from one sample in a study of regulatory T cells in long-lasting Graves disease. One entry per CDR3 protein results from TCRdb running MiXCR on the multiplex PCR reads. In the table there are around 330,000 distinct CDR3 sequences, 18% of which are singletons. Sample: peripheral blood mononuclear cells (PBMCs), taken at new diagnosis, from a patient treated with antithyroid drugs. These receptor sequences come from a female donor with Graves disease. Each CDR3 is given with its conserved first and last residue. Some rows have no size entry. The others give once, few or many, or a class for an expanded clone.

j_gene: TRBJ2-7
v_gene: TRBV18
abundance: few
CDR3aa: CASSPPSSGNNRAYEQYF

j_gene: TRBJ2-3
v_gene: TRBV10-3
abundance: many
CDR3aa: CAITRAGRTDTQYF

j_gene: TRBJ2-7
v_gene: TRBV7-9
abundance: few
CDR3aa: CASSLALLGGSSYEQYF

j_gene: TRBJ1-3
v_gene: TRBV5-1
abundance: once
CDR3aa: CASSLGQARFSGNTIYF

j_gene: TRBJ2-6
v_gene: TRBV7-9
abundance: -
CDR3aa: CASSFGTSGIGGANVLTF

j_gene: TRBJ2-4
v_gene: TRBV12-3/TRBV12-4
abundance: -
CDR3aa: CASSLVAGGPSDKNIQYF

j_gene: TRBJ2-1
v_gene: TRBV2
abundance: many
CDR3aa: CASSEEGTRLYNEQFF

j_gene: TRBJ1-1
v_gene: TRBV19
abundance: many
CDR3aa: CASTADRRGTEAFF

j_gene: TRBJ1-6
v_gene: TRBV6-1
abundance: -
CDR3aa: CASRTTSRGSPLHF

j_gene: TRBJ2-1
v_gene: TRBV19
abundance: many
CDR3aa: CASRSSGGLSYNEQFF

j_gene: TRBJ1-6
v_gene: TRBV7-9
abundance: few
CDR3aa: CASSLEGSNGSPLHF

j_gene: TRBJ2-2
v_gene: TRBV11-3
abundance: -
CDR3aa: CASSTGGDTGELFF

j_gene: TRBJ1-2
v_gene: TRBV12-3/TRBV12-4
abundance: many
CDR3aa: CASSDSGGQGYGYTF

j_gene: TRBJ1-2
v_gene: TRBV28
abundance: many
CDR3aa: CASTKDNYGYTF